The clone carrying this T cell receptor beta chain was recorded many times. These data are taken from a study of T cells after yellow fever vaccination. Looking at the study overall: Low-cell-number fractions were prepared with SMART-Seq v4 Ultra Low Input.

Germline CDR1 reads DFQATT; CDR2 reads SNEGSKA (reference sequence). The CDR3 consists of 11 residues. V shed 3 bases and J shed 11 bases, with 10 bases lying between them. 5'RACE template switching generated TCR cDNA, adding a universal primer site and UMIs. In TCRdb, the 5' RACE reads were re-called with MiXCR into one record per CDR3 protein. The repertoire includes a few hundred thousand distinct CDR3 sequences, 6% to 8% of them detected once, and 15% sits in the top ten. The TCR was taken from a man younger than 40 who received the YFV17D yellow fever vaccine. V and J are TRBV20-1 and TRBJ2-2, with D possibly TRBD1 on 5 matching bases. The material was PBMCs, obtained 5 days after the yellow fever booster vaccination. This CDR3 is CSASTGPELFF. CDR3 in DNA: TGCAGTGCTAGTACAGGTCCTGAGCTGTTTTTT.